The 24 T cell receptor beta chains below were found in one sample sequenced in a study of blood T cell repertoires in COVID-19. Only in-frame clones appear in the TCRdb table, and some are missing; sequencing was by immunoSEQ multiplex PCR. The table lists 68,000 or so clones, 89% of them singletons. The sample consisted of peripheral blood. These receptors were taken from a man aged 50-60 years with active COVID-19.

V is TRBV27 and J is TRBJ1-2, with D tentatively TRBD1 (5 bases). This CDR3 is built from 15 residues. Deletions cut 0 bases from V and 8 bases from J, with 16 bases between. The germline gives CDR1 MNHEY, CDR2 SMNVEV (reference sequence). CDR3 sequence: CASSLSRWAGNGYTF. The CDR3 bases are TGTGCCAGCAGTTTATCGCGCTGGGCAGGGAACGGCTACACCTTC.

The V call is TRBV18, the J call TRBJ1-5, with 7 bases aligning to TRBD1. CDR1 and CDR2 from the germline V gene are KGHSH and LQKENI. V trimming: 4 bases; J trimming: 2 bases; junction bases outside the gene matches: 14. The CDR3 loop spans 18 amino acids. The CDR3 protein is CASSRTDRAVTGNQPQHF. As DNA, the CDR3 is TGTGCCAGCTCACGAACCGACAGGGCGGTTACGGGCAATCAGCCCCAGCATTTT.

The rearrangement links TRBV7-8 to TRBJ2-3; 13 positions match TRBD2. CDR3 length: 17 amino acids. The trim removed 5 bases at V and 1 base at J, leaving 6 bases unmatched. Germline V lookup: CDR1 SGHVS, CDR2 FQNEAQ. CDR3 loop: CASSQRGLAGRTDTQYF. CDR3 in DNA: TGTGCCAGCAGCCAACGGGGACTAGCGGGGCGCACAGATACGCAGTATTTT.

The chain uses TRBV6-5 and TRBJ1-5; D uncertain. Trimming shortened V by 6 bases and J by 7 bases, and 16 bases separated the two germline ends. The CDR3 has 14 residues. Germline V gives CDR1 MNHEY, CDR2 SVGAGI. CDR3: CASSVEGRSQPQHF. The DNA for the CDR3 is TGTGCCAGCAGCGTCGAGGGCCGCTCCCAGCCCCAGCATTTT.

Only one count was recorded for this clone. This chain connects TRBV6-5 to TRBJ2-5; tentatively, D is TRBD2 (5 bases). Germline-derived CDR1 and CDR2 are MNHEY and SVGAGI. Trimming cost V 5 bases and J 3 bases, with 10 bases left between them. The CDR3 totals 13 residues. The chain's CDR3 is CASSRGGKETQYF. The CDR3 DNA reads TGTGCCAGCAGTCGGGGTGGTAAAGAGACCCAGTACTTC.

This chain joins TRBV19 and TRBJ2-1, with TRBD1 identical over 11 bases. There are 14 residues in the CDR3. The junction had 6 bases not matched to a gene; V was cut back by 11 bases and J by 3 bases. The germline V gene has CDR1 LNHDA and CDR2 SQIVND (reference sequence). The CDR3 protein is CACRGTGGYNEQFF. DNA of the CDR3: TGTGCCTGTCGCGGGACAGGGGGCTACAATGAGCAGTTCTTC.

V gene TRBV4-3 combines with J gene TRBJ2-3; 7 nucleotides match TRBD2. After removal of 1 base from V and 4 bases from J, the junction contained 2 bases not matched to a gene. The CDR3 loop spans 14 amino acids. Germline V lookup: CDR1 LGHNA, CDR2 YSLEER. The CDR3 DNA reads TGCGCCAGCAGCCAAGCTGGGAGGGCAGATACGCAGTATTTT. Translating gives CASSQAGRADTQYF.

The sample holds one count of this clone. V is TRBV24-1 and J is TRBJ2-2, with D possibly being TRBD1 (6 bases). The CDR3 extends over 13 amino acids. V lost 9 bases, J lost 1 base, and 8 bases lay in between. CDR1 and CDR2 (germline): KGHDR, SFDVKD. The DNA of the CDR3 is TGTGCCACCGAGGACAGGAACACCGGGGAGCTGTTTTTT. Translating gives CATEDRNTGELFF.

This clone was detected only once. This chain links TRBV3-1 (or the pseudogene TRBV3-2) with TRBJ1-1; TRBD1 is a possible D gene (5 bases). Trimming pared 5 bases from V and 4 bases from J, leaving 14 bases between. In germline, CDR1 is LGHDT, CDR2 YNNKEL (reference sequence). This CDR3 has 14 residues. Here the CDR3 DNA reads TGTGCCAGCAGCGAACTAGCGGGGGGCACTGAAGCTTTCTTT. Protein: CASSELAGGTEAFF.

The chain links TRBV5-1 to TRBJ2-4; tentative D call: TRBD1 (6 bases). The CDR3 has 15 residues. V dropped 3 bases and J dropped 0 bases, with 10 bases sitting between them. CDR1 SGHRS and CDR2 YFSETQ come from the germline V gene. In DNA form, the CDR3 reads TGCGCCAGCAGCTATTCACAGGGAGCCAAAAACATTCAGTACTTC. Translating it yields CASSYSQGAKNIQYF.

V gene TRBV9 combines with J gene TRBJ2-5; TRBD2 aligns across 11 bases. Germline V gene sequence: CDR1 SGDLS, CDR2 YYNGEE. The CDR3 totals 16 residues. V dropped 3 bases and J dropped 5; count of bases not matched to a gene: 9. CDR3 amino acids: CASSADSGGAWETQYF. The CDR3 DNA is TGTGCCAGCAGCGCCGATAGCGGGGGGGCCTGGGAGACCCAGTACTTC. The full variable domain, with the rest looked up from reference TRBV9 and TRBJ2-5, is DSGVTQTPKHLITATGQRVTLRCSPRSGDLSVYWYQQSLDQGLQFLIQYYNGEERAKGNILERFSAQQFPDLHSELNLSSLELGDSALYFCASSADSGGAWETQYFGPGTRLLVL.

The chain carries TRBV4-1 and TRBJ1-3, with TRBD1 identical over 7 bases. Trimming took 4 bases from V and 0 from J; bases not matched to a gene: 15. Germline V lookup: CDR1 MGHRA, CDR2 YSYEKL. The CDR3 sequence is 19 residues long. The CDR3 reads CASSPGRQGPVLSGNTIYF. The CDR3 coding sequence is TGCGCCAGCAGCCCCGGCCGACAGGGTCCAGTACTCTCTGGAAACACCATATATTTT.

V is TRBV15 and J is TRBJ1-6; no clear D. Germline CDR1 is LNHNV and CDR2 is YYDKDF (reference sequence). The CDR3 totals 14 residues. Trimming cost V 1 base and J 7 bases, with 8 bases left between them. The CDR3 bases are TGTGCCACCAGCAGAGTCGTCAGAAATTCACCCCTCCACTTT. Translation: CATSRVVRNSPLHF.

The CDR3 loop reads CASSPDANTGELFF. The DNA for the CDR3 is TGTGCCAGTAGTCCAGATGCAAACACCGGGGAGCTGTTTTTT. The chain has TRBV19 and TRBJ2-2; no definite D call. Trimming left V 5 bases short and J 2 bases short, with 9 bases between. CDR3 length equals 14 residues. The germline V gene has CDR1 LNHDA and CDR2 SQIVND (reference sequence). The variable domain in full, completed from reference TRBV19 and TRBJ2-2, reads DGGITQSPKYLFRKEGQNVTLSCEQNLNHDAMYWYRQDPGQGLRLIYYSQIVNDFQKGDIAEGYSVSREKKESFPLTVTSAQKNPTAFYLCASSPDANTGELFFGEGSRLTVL.

The gene calls are TRBV10-1 and TRBJ2-7, with D tentatively TRBD1 (5 bases). CDR3 length equals 15 residues. Trimming removed 0 bases at V and 4 bases at J, with 13 bases between. CDR1 and CDR2 from the germline V gene are WNHNN and SYGVQD (reference sequence). For the CDR3, the DNA is TGCGCCAGCAGTGAGTCCGGGCAGGGTGAATACGAGCAGTACTTC. This gives the protein CASSESGQGEYEQYF.

This clone was seen only once. The chain has TRBV4-3 and TRBJ2-5; D is ambiguous. The length of the CDR3 is 13 residues. CDR1 and CDR2 (germline): LGHNA, YSLEER. The ends were cut back, 0 bases at V and 4 bases at J, with 6 bases in the middle. The CDR3: CASSQDRRETQYF. In nucleotides, the CDR3 is TGCGCCAGCAGCCAAGATAGGAGAGAGACCCAGTACTTC.

The chain couples TRBV19 to TRBJ1-3; D remains ambiguous. The CDR3 contains 14 residues. Germline lookup yields CDR1 LNHDA and CDR2 SQIVND (reference sequence). The V end lost 3 bases, the J end lost 2 bases, and 8 bases lay between the germline ends. This chain's CDR3 is CASSMRDPGNTIYF. CDR3 sequence (DNA): TGTGCCAGTAGTATGAGGGATCCTGGAAACACCATATATTTT.

The J gene is TRBJ2-3, the V gene TRBV19; 8 bases align to TRBD2. The ends lost 5 bases at V and 0 bases at J; junction bases unmatched: 4. Germline assignment: CDR1 LNHDA and CDR2 SQIVND (reference sequence). This CDR3 region has 15 residues. The CDR3 sequence is CASSWASGSTDTQYF. DNA of the CDR3: TGTGCCAGTAGTTGGGCTAGCGGGAGCACAGATACGCAGTATTTT.

This chain joins TRBV20-1 and TRBJ1-5, with a possible D match to TRBD1 (5 bases). Germline V CDR1 and CDR2: DFQATT, SNEGSKA (reference sequence). The CDR3 has 13 amino acids. Trimming shortened V by 3 bases and J by 11 bases, and 17 bases separated the two germline ends. CDR3 residues: CSASRAGPRAQHF. The CDR3 bases are TGCAGTGCTAGTAGGGCAGGTCCCAGGGCCCAGCATTTT.

The chain is built from TRBV7-8 and TRBJ2-2; 7 nucleotides align to TRBD2. The germline V gene has CDR1 SGHVS and CDR2 FQNEAQ. The trim removed 5 bases at V and 5 bases at J, leaving 8 bases unmatched. This CDR3 region has 15 residues. The CDR3 DNA follows: TGTGCCAGCAGCCGCAGCGGGGTCGGAACCGGGGAGCTGTTTTTT. Its protein product is CASSRSGVGTGELFF.

The J gene is TRBJ2-7, the V gene TRBV29-1; possible D gene TRBD1, 5 bases. Deletions cut 4 bases from V and 4 bases from J, with 23 bases between. The CDR3 loop spans 16 amino acids. Looked up from germline, CDR1 is SQVTM and CDR2 is ANQGSEA. The CDR3 is CSVARAGSGIIYEQYF. The CDR3 DNA sequence: TGCAGCGTTGCCAGGGCAGGGTCCGGAATTATATACGAGCAGTACTTC.

CDR3 bases: TGTGCCAGCAGAGCGAGCGGGGGGACTGAAGCTTTCTTT. It is translated as CASRASGGTEAFF. J is TRBJ1-1 and V is TRBV6-5; the D gene is possibly TRBD1 (5 bases). Germline lookup yields CDR1 MNHEY and CDR2 SVGAGI. V dropped 6 bases and J dropped 5 bases, with 13 bases sitting between them. The length of the CDR3 is 13 residues.

This chain connects TRBV5-5 to TRBJ2-7; D perhaps matches TRBD1 (6 bases). The CDR3 length is 14 residues. Germline CDR1 and CDR2: SGHKS and YYEKEE (reference sequence). V lost 3 bases and J lost 4, with 14 bases in between. This CDR3 is CASSSTGRGYEQYF. The CDR3 nucleotides read TGTGCCAGCAGCTCAACAGGGCGAGGATACGAGCAGTACTTC.

Only one count was recorded for this clone. The V and J genes are TRBV4-3 and TRBJ2-3, with 9 bases matching TRBD2. The CDR3 has 17 amino acids. With V trimmed by 4 bases and J by 1 base, 9 bases remained unmatched. Germline values: CDR1 LGHNA, CDR2 YSLEER. The DNA for the CDR3 is TGCGCCAGCAGCCGGAAAGGTCTAGCGGGGCGCACAGATACGCAGTATTTT. It translates to CASSRKGLAGRTDTQYF.